This T cell receptor beta chain stems from a study of vaccination and CD4 T cells after COVID-19. Notes on this clonotype: The antigen remains unidentified.

Sequenced with the Oncomine TCR Beta short-read assay was DNA taken from cultured CD4+ T cells. TCRdb re-analysed the PCR reads in MiXCR, keeping a single row per CDR3 protein. This table holds 9,500 to 10,000 distinct CDR3 sequences, 34% found once. Sample treatment: roughly 10-day PBMC culture with coronavirus spike peptide pools or control peptides (ViraFEST assay). Samples of CD4+ T cells were obtained from the unexposed donor before the COVID-19 pandemic (2011-2018). Germline CDR1 and CDR2: MNHEY and SVGAGI. The CDR3 spans 15 residues. Trimming cost V 0 bases and J 5 bases, with 13 bases left between them.

The chain combines TRBV6-5 with TRBJ2-5; the D gene is possibly TRBD2 (5 bases). This receptor was identified in a human donor in good health. The sample consisted of CD4+ T cells from blood, cultured in vitro. The CDR3 spells CASSYSRLPGETQYF. DNA of the CDR3: TGTGCCAGCAGTTACTCGAGACTCCCGGGGGAGACCCAGTACTTC.